What follows are 22 T cell receptor beta chains derived from one specimen sequenced in a study of T cells in Graves' hyperthyroidism and ophthalmopathy. There were TCR beta CDR3 regions amplified from RNA transcripts. The HTBI set primed first-round TCR CDR3 RT-PCR. MiXCR, applied by TCRdb to the multiplex PCR reads, yields one record per CDR3 protein. The repertoire has almost 500,000 distinct CDR3 sequences, under 25% of them found once; the top ten carry roughly 49%. Material: blood. The receptors were sampled from a woman in her seventies with Graves' ophthalmopathy.

This clonotype was picked up a small number of times. The chain joins TRBV10-3 to TRBJ2-3; 12 nucleotides line up with TRBD2. Germline loops: CDR1 ENHRY, CDR2 SYGVKD. The CDR3 loop spans 16 amino acids. The V and J ends lost 9 bases and 2 bases, in that order; junction bases with no gene match: 9. For the CDR3, the DNA is TGTGCCATAGCGCTACGGACTAGCGGGGACACAGATACGCAGTATTTT. This encodes CAIALRTSGDTDTQYF.

The chain links TRBV19 to TRBJ2-2; D not resolved. V was shortened by 3 bases and J by 0 bases, with 8 bases between the two germline ends. The CDR3 runs to 15 residues. CDR1 and CDR2 (germline): LNHDA, SQIVND (reference sequence). This CDR3 reads CASSIFGANTGELFF. The CDR3 nucleotides are TGTGCCAGTAGTATTTTCGGCGCGAACACCGGGGAGCTGTTTTTT.

The V and J genes are TRBV6-1 and TRBJ2-5; 7 bases are a match to TRBD2. The CDR3 contains 17 residues. Trimming took 2 bases from V and 5 from J; bases not matched to a gene: 14. The germline V gene has CDR1 MNHNS and CDR2 SASEGT. CDR3 sequence: CASSEMFRTAGGETQYF. CDR3 nucleotides: TGTGCCAGCAGTGAAATGTTTAGGACGGCCGGGGGGGAGACCCAGTACTTC.

The rearrangement uses TRBV7-6 and TRBJ2-3; TRBD2 agrees at 7 bases. Unmatched junction bases numbered 9, after V lost 3 bases and J lost 0 bases. Germline V CDR1 and CDR2: SGHVS, FNYEAQ. The CDR3 totals 17 residues. In DNA form, the CDR3 reads TGTGCCAGCAGCTTGGTAGCTAGCGGCCGAAGCACAGATACGCAGTATTTT. Its protein is CASSLVASGRSTDTQYF.

This clonotype appeared many times. This rearrangement joins TRBV2 to TRBJ1-2; possibly TRBD1 for D (6 bases). Germline V lookup: CDR1 SNHLY, CDR2 FYNNEI. CDR3 length: 12 amino acids. Trimming took 5 bases from V and 7 from J, leaving 11 bases between them. The CDR3 DNA reads TGTGCCAGCAGTAGGACAGTCGGTGGCTACACCTTC. Translated, it gives CASSRTVGGYTF. Full variable domain (remainder filled in from reference TRBV2 and TRBJ1-2): EPEVTQTPSHQVTQMGQEVILRCVPISNHLYFYWYRQILGQKVEFLVSFYNNEISEKSEIFDDQFSVERPDGSNFTLKIRSTKLEDSAMYFCASSRTVGGYTFGSGTRLTVV.

The CDR3 spells CASKPTLGGLTGELFF. CDR3 DNA: TGTGCCAGCAAACCCACCTTAGGGGGGTTAACCGGGGAGCTGTTTTTT. The V call is TRBV6-1, the J call TRBJ2-2; TRBD1 or TRBD2 may be the D gene (6 bases each). Trimming removed 7 bases at V and 5 bases at J, with 20 bases between. Germline V lookup: CDR1 MNHNS, CDR2 SASEGT. There are 16 residues in the CDR3.

This clonotype has a count of ten or more. The V and J genes are TRBV27 and TRBJ2-5; 12 bases fit TRBD2. The V and J ends lost 5 bases and 2 bases, in that order; junction bases with no gene match: 3. The CDR3 has 15 amino acids. Germline V gene lookup returns CDR1 MNHEY and CDR2 SMNVEV (reference sequence). The CDR3: CASSPLAGGQETQYF. As DNA, the CDR3 is TGTGCCAGCAGTCCTCTAGCGGGAGGGCAAGAGACCCAGTACTTC.

This clonotype was picked up a small number of times. This chain joins TRBV30 and TRBJ2-2; the D gene is possibly TRBD1 (6 bases). CDR3 length: 14 residues. V lost 2 bases and J 2 bases, leaving 9 bases between the germline ends. Germline V gives CDR1 GTSNPN, CDR2 SVGIG (reference sequence). CDR3 coding DNA: TGTGCCTGGAGTTGGGGACATAACACCGGGGAGCTGTTTTTT. This sequence encodes CAWSWGHNTGELFF. The complete variable domain, with remaining parts taken from reference TRBV30 and TRBJ2-2, reads SQTIHQWPATLVQPVGSPLSLECTVEGTSNPNLYWYRQAAGRGLQLLFYSVGIGQISSEVPQNLSASRPQDRQFILSSKKLLLSDSGFYLCAWSWGHNTGELFFGEGSRLTVL.

The V gene is TRBV10-3, the J gene TRBJ2-2; TRBD2 agrees at 10 bases. The germline V gene has CDR1 ENHRY and CDR2 SYGVKD. The V gene end was trimmed by 10 bases and the J gene end by 5 bases; junction bases not matched to a gene: 10. The CDR3 runs 15 residues. This chain's CDR3 is CASKLAGMGTGELFF. The CDR3 nucleotides read TGTGCCAGCAAACTAGCGGGAATGGGGACCGGGGAGCTGTTTTTT.

The chain recombines TRBV6-1 with TRBJ2-3; D remains ambiguous. Trimming pared 3 bases from V and 0 bases from J, leaving 7 bases between. The CDR3 spans 14 residues. Germline CDR1 and CDR2: MNHNS and SASEGT. The CDR3 region has the DNA TGTGCCAGCAGTGAGAGGCCTAGCACAGATACGCAGTATTTT. Its translation is CASSERPSTDTQYF.

The sample holds a few counts of this clonotype. The J gene is TRBJ2-4, the V gene TRBV7-6, with D perhaps being TRBD1 or TRBD2 (5 bases each). There are 16 residues in the CDR3. CDR1 and CDR2 (germline): SGHVS, FNYEAQ. V shed 1 base and J shed 1 base, with 11 bases lying between them. DNA for the CDR3: TGTGCCAGCAGCTTAGAGAGGGCAGGGGCCAAAAACATTCAGTACTTC. Amino acids: CASSLERAGAKNIQYF.

This clonotype was seen more than once but under ten times. CDR3 sequence (DNA): TGTGCCACCAGTGGTGGGAGTAAGGGCCCCAGTGGCTACACCTTC. Its translation is CATSGGSKGPSGYTF. V is TRBV24-1 and J is TRBJ1-2; the D is unclear. This CDR3 comprises 15 residues. Germline V gives CDR1 KGHDR, CDR2 SFDVKD. V lost 5 bases, J lost 7 bases, and 19 bases lay in between.

The chain is built from TRBV28 and TRBJ1-5; 7 nucleotides align to TRBD1. J was trimmed by 14 bases and V by 5 bases; bases with no gene match: 9. Germline values: CDR1 MDHEN, CDR2 SYDVKM. This CDR3 has 12 residues. The CDR3 reads CASSQQGTGKHF. DNA of the CDR3: TGTGCCAGCAGTCAACAGGGGACGGGTAAGCATTTT.

In regard to this clonotype: One base away lies a much larger clone, so this may be a sequencing read error. V gene TRBV6-1 combines with J gene TRBJ1-1, with 9 bases fitting TRBD1. The germline V gene has CDR1 MNHNS and CDR2 SASEGT. The CDR3 covers 16 residues. The CDR3 nucleotides read TGTGCCAGCGGTGAAGGTTGGGGGACAGGGTTCACTGAAGCTTTCTTT. This sequence encodes CASGEGWGTGFTEAFF.

As concerns this clonotype: A junction end diverges from the germline sequence, so it may reflect a read error. This chain connects TRBV7-2 to TRBJ1-3, with 7 bases that match TRBD1. Looked up from germline, CDR1 is SGHTA and CDR2 is FQGNSA. The CDR3 spans 12 residues. CDR3 sequence (DNA): TGTGTCAGCCAGGGGGTTGGAAACACCATATATTTT. It codes for CVSQGVGNTIYF.

The rearrangement uses TRBV12-5 and TRBJ2-3, with a weak D call TRBD1 (5 bases). The V end lost 0 bases, the J end lost 3 bases, and 10 bases lay between the germline ends. The germline CDR1 and CDR2 sequences are LGHNT and FRNRAP. The CDR3 spans 15 residues. CDR3 bases: TGTGCTAGTGGTTTGGTGGTCCAGGGTACAGATACGCAGTATTTT. Protein product: CASGLVVQGTDTQYF.

This clonotype was counted at least ten times. This chain uses TRBV20-1 with TRBJ2-5; D not resolved. CDR3 length: 12 residues. CDR1 and CDR2 (germline): DFQATT, SNEGSKA (reference sequence). V gave up 6 bases and J gave up 5 bases, with 13 bases separating them. The CDR3 reads CSAPLSVETQYF. CDR3 sequence (DNA): TGCAGTGCCCCCCTGAGTGTGGAGACCCAGTACTTC.

The chain couples TRBV7-3 to TRBJ2-6; 11 nucleotides line up with TRBD1. This CDR3 region has 17 residues. CDR1 is SGHTA and CDR2 is FQGTGA in the germline V gene. The ends lost 5 bases at V and 3 bases at J; junction bases unmatched: 6. CDR3 bases: TGTGCCAGCAGCCATGGACAGGGGGCGCATGGGGCCAACGTCCTGACTTTC. Translated: CASSHGQGAHGANVLTF.

On this clonotype itself: Since a much larger clone is just one base distant, this may be a read error. This sequence joins TRBV6-2 or TRBV6-3 and TRBJ1-1; D remains ambiguous. The CDR3 runs 16 residues. CDR1 is MNHEY, CDR2 SVGEGT, per germline. The CDR3 is CASSYSFWEVSTEDFF. The CDR3 nucleotides read TGTGCCAGCAGTTACTCTTTTTGGGAAGTTAGCACTGAAGATTTCTTT.

The sample holds a few counts of this clonotype. The rearrangement joins TRBV20-1 to TRBJ2-6, with D possibly TRBD1 on 6 matching bases. CDR3 length: 16 amino acids. V lost 5 bases, J lost 0 bases, and 14 bases lay in between. Germline V gene lookup returns CDR1 DFQATT and CDR2 SNEGSKA (reference sequence). CDR3 region: CSAGGQTSSGANVLTF. In DNA form, the CDR3 reads TGCAGTGCTGGCGGACAGACCTCCTCTGGGGCCAACGTCCTGACTTTC.

This clonotype has only a few counts. The V and J genes are TRBV6-5 and TRBJ2-7; 8 positions agree with TRBD1. The CDR3 consists of 15 residues. Germline trimming cut 5 bases from V and 0 bases from J; bases unmatched to any gene: 6. CDR1 is MNHEY and CDR2 is SVGAGI in the germline V gene. The CDR3 sequence is CASSTRTGLSYEQYF. CDR3 nucleotides: TGTGCCAGCAGTACTAGGACAGGGCTCTCCTACGAGCAGTACTTC.

This clonotype was detected a few times. The chain combines TRBV12-3 or TRBV12-4 with TRBJ1-6, with D possibly TRBD1 on 5 matching bases. V lost 3 bases, J lost 7 bases, and 22 bases lay in between. This CDR3 is built from 18 residues. CDR3 sequence reads: CASSLGLTRRGNNSPLHF. The CDR3 DNA reads TGTGCCAGCAGTTTGGGACTGACAAGGCGCGGGAACAATTCACCCCTCCACTTT.